This TCR beta chain is from a study of CXCR3-negative and CXCR3-positive naive CD8 T cells. The study sorted every CD8+ T cell subset in triplicate at 310,000 or so cells each. Study-wide results and limits: TCR interaction strength was inferred from TRB CDR3 physicochemistry, as CD5 matched across naive subsets. Memory, not naive, CXCR3-negative and CXCR3-positive cells differed in TRBV-TRBJ usage. TRB CDR3s of CXCR3-positive naive cells were more hydrophobic than those of CXCR3-negative naive cells.

CDR3 length: 15 amino acids. Per germline, CDR1 SGHRS and CDR2 YFSETQ. About this clonotype itself: Its antigen is not known.

Libraries were UMI-labeled 5' RACE TRB cDNA. TCRdb re-called the 5' RACE reads and shows each CDR3 protein once, DNA omitted. The sample has roughly 110,000 distinct CDR3 sequences. V usage is TRBV5-1 and J usage is TRBJ2-5; as DNA is missing, the TRBD2 call by TCRdb cannot be tested. The clonotype originates from a human donor in good health. Some clones in this sample may be carry-over from other donors' samples. The specimen was naive CXCR3+ CD8+ T cells from blood. Sample subset: CD45RO-CCR7+CD27+CD95- naive CD8+ T cells expressing CXCR3 (TNR3+). The CDR3 loop is CASSYLTGGGETQYF. Combining the CDR3 with reference TRBV5-1 and TRBJ2-5 gives the whole variable domain KAGVTQTPRYLIKTRGQQVTLSCSPISGHRSVSWYQQTPGQGLQFLFEYFSETQRNKGNFPGRFSGRQFSNSRSEMNVSTLELGDSALYLCASSYLTGGGETQYFGPGTRLLVL.